This TCR beta chain was profiled in a study of CD8+CD57+ T cells in acquired aplastic anemia. Background on the study: Sorted cells (CD4+ and CD8+) yielded DNA amounts that averaged roughly 3 ug.

Study conclusions and caveats: Shared by patients and controls, 25 to 30 CD8+ CDR3s were abundant in patients. Any difference that existed in CD8+ Simpson's diversity between patients and controls was not significant.

Trimming left V 4 bases short and J 12 bases short, with 19 bases between. The CDR3 extends over 13 amino acids. Germline CDR1 reads SGHTS; CDR2 reads YDEGEE. There are many counts of this clonotype. No antigen is known for it. Previously, flow cytometry had revealed CD8+CD57+ cell expansion in the patients chosen for sequencing. Receipt of therapy had not occurred in any patient by the time of blood sampling. Both TCR beta VDJ combination and CDR3 sequence profiling were carried out. Genomic DNA was the template for this profiling. TCRdb reanalysed the reads using MiXCR and keeps one entry per CDR3 protein. The data show approximately 180,000 distinct CDR3 sequences, around 63% seen once.

The gene calls are TRBV5-8 and TRBJ1-2; possible D gene TRBD1, 6 bases. Sequencing was done on a sample of sorted CD4+, CD8+, or CD8+CD57+ T cells (not recorded which) from PBMCs. This TCR derives from a human donor with aplastic anemia. The CDR3 spells CASSLSGTPVHTF. CDR3 in DNA: TGTGCCAGCAGCCTCTCCGGGACACCCGTTCACACCTTC. Supplemented by reference TRBV5-8 and TRBJ1-2, the full variable domain reads EAGVTQSPTHLIKTRGQQATLRCSPISGHTSVYWYQQALGLGLQFLLWYDEGEERNRGNFPPRFSGRQFPNYSSELNVNALELEDSALYLCASSLSGTPVHTFGSGTRLTVV.